This section outlines one TCR beta chain sequence together with its context. With 4 bases clipped from V and 3 bases from J, the junction kept 4 bases outside the gene matches. The CDR3 covers 14 residues. CDR1 KGHSH and CDR2 LQKENI come from the germline V gene. Per the original data handling: Counts of nucleated cells, estimated from reference gene primer amplification, were obtained. The repertoire was sequenced with immunoSEQ multiplex PCR; TCRdb's copy has only in-frame clones and lacks some. Clone size and the V and J calls come from that table; the DNA yielded D and trimming. The sample consists of around 330,000 clones, approximately 88% of them appearing once. The sample comes from a study of blood T cell repertoires in COVID-19. Participants were aged about 18 to 100 years, lived in about 26 US areas, and enrolled virtually. Cohorts were assigned according to the clinical history that participants reported. Cohort 3 recovery required two negative PCRs, clearance, or symptom resolution.

Sequenced material: PBMCs or T cells enriched from blood (not recorded which). The gene calls are TRBV18 and TRBJ2-3, with 7 bases aligning to TRBD2. The clonotype comes from a man in his sixties who had recovered from COVID-19. DNA of the CDR3: TGTGCCAGCTCACTGGGACTAAGTACAGATACGCAGTATTTT. This encodes CASSLGLSTDTQYF.